These T cell receptor beta chains were read from a single sample in a study of beta chain features in type 1 diabetes. Produced via immunoSEQ multiplex PCR; TCRdb's table is partial and in-frame only. The table shows hundreds of thousands of clones, with about 14% occurring only once. Sequencing input: naive CD4+ T cells from blood. The receptors derive from a young man with type 1 diabetes. CDR3s include the opening cysteine and the closing phenylalanine or tryptophan. A D gene is named only where the DNA matches it firmly. Only part of the rows carry a size: once, few, many, or a class if the clone is expanded.

>-|TRBV28|TRBJ2-1|16|-
TGTGCCAGCAGTTTCTCAGGGACACCCTGGGGAAATGAGCAGTTCTTC
CASSFSGTPWGNEQFF
>-|TRBV5-1|TRBJ2-1|14|-
TGCGCCAGCAGCCCCGGGGGTGGGATCAATGAGCAGTTCTTC
CASSPGGGINEQFF
>TRBD1|TRBV4-1|TRBJ2-1|15|-
TGCGCCAGTCGGGCAAGAGACAGGGTTATTAATGAGCAGTTCTTC
CASRARDRVINEQFF
>-|TRBV7-2|TRBJ2-6|16|-
TGTGCCAGCAGCTTCCCTCAGGGGAACGGGGCCAACGTCCTGACTTTC
CASSFPQGNGANVLTF
>-|TRBV28|TRBJ1-5|15|few
TGTGCCAGCAGTTTAGGTAGGGGGGCGTCTGTCCCCCAGCATTTT
CASSLGRGASVPQHF
>-|TRBV27|TRBJ2-1|14|-
TGTGCCAGCAGTTTAAATGGAGGGATCGATGAGCAGTTCTTC
CASSLNGGIDEQFF
>TRBD1|TRBV27|TRBJ2-5|18|-
TGTGCCAGCAGAACCCCCGGACAGGGTCACCGAAACCAAGAGACCCAGTACTTC
CASRTPGQGHRNQETQYF
>TRBD1|TRBV2|TRBJ2-1|12|-
TGTGCCAGCAGTGAAGGAAGGACAGGAGAGTTCTTC
CASSEGRTGEFF
>TRBD1|TRBV7-2|TRBJ2-5|14|few
TGTGCCAGCAGCCTCCGGGACAGGCAAGAGACCCAGTACTTC
CASSLRDRQETQYF
>TRBD2|TRBV7-8|TRBJ2-5|15|few
TGTGCCAGCAGCTTACCACTAGCGGGGGGGGAGACCCAGTACTTC
CASSLPLAGGETQYF
>-|TRBV7-9|TRBJ2-6|16|few
TGTGCCAGCAGCTTGGGCAGGGAACCTTGGGCCAACGTCCTGACTTTC
CASSLGREPWANVLTF
>-|TRBV5-1|TRBJ2-1|13|-
TGCGCCAGCAGCGAGAAGGCCAGGTTTGAGCAGTTCTTC
CASSEKARFEQFF
>TRBD2|TRBV6-5|TRBJ2-7|15|-
TGTGCCAGCAGTTACGTACCTAGCGGGAGCCACGAGCAGTACTTC
CASSYVPSGSHEQYF
>-|TRBV30|TRBJ2-3|10|few
TGTCCCCGGTCACTAGATACGCAGTATTTT
CPRSLDTQYF
>-|TRBV6-5|TRBJ1-1|14|few
TGTGCCAGCAACATAGAACCTCGGGGAACTGAAGCTTTCTTT
CASNIEPRGTEAFF
>TRBD1|TRBV29-1|TRBJ2-2|13|few
TGCAGCGTCCTCTCCCGGGACAGGGGCCCGCTGTTTTTT
CSVLSRDRGPLFF
>-|TRBV2|TRBJ2-7|14|-
TGTGCCAGCAATCAGGGGCAGCCAGACTACGAGCAGTACTTC
CASNQGQPDYEQYF
>-|TRBV6-5|TRBJ1-1|13|-
TGTGCCAGCAGTGAGTGGGGAACCCCTGAAGCTTTCTTT
CASSEWGTPEAFF
>-|TRBV28|TRBJ1-1|12|few
TGTGCCAGCAGCCCCAGGGTTCCTGAAGCTTTCTTT
CASSPRVPEAFF
>TRBD1|TRBV18|TRBJ1-2|15|-
TGTGCCAGCTCAGTCCCGGGACAGGGGGCAAGAGGCTACACCTTC
CASSVPGQGARGYTF
>TRBD2|TRBV9|TRBJ2-5|16|few
TGTGCCAGCAGCGTCGGGACTAGCGGGAGAAGAGAGACCCAGTACTTC
CASSVGTSGRRETQYF
>-|TRBV30|TRBJ1-4|13|-
TGTGCCTGGAGTCCGACAGCTAATGAAAAACTGTTTTTT
CAWSPTANEKLFF
>-|TRBV9|TRBJ2-2|14|-
TGTGCCAGCAGCGTAAAGGCCAACACCGGGGAGCTGTTTTTT
CASSVKANTGELFF
>TRBD1|TRBV7-2|TRBJ1-2|15|-
TGTGCCAGCAGCCCAGGGACAGACACTCCCTATGGCTACACCTTC
CASSPGTDTPYGYTF
>-|TRBV7-2|TRBJ1-1|16|-
TGTGCCAGCAGCTTGAGGAGGGGGACCTTGAACACTGAAGCTTTCTTT
CASSLRRGTLNTEAFF
>-|TRBV7-2|TRBJ2-2|13|few
TGTGCCAGCAGCTTAGTTGGCCGCGGGGAGCTGTTTTTT
CASSLVGRGELFF
>-|TRBV7-2|TRBJ2-5|13|few
TGTGCCAGCAGCTTCGTTGGAAAAGAGACCCAGTACTTC
CASSFVGKETQYF
>-|TRBV9|TRBJ2-4|14|-
TGTGCCAGCAGCGTAGATGGAGGTCGGAACATTCAGTACTTC
CASSVDGGRNIQYF
>-|TRBV7-2|TRBJ2-7|14|-
TGTGCCAGCAGCTTAGCAGGGGGAGGCTACGAGCAGTACTTC
CASSLAGGGYEQYF
>-|TRBV2|TRBJ2-2|14|-
TGTGCCAGCAGTGAAGCTATGGGGACCGGGGAGCTGTTTTTT
CASSEAMGTGELFF
>-|TRBV27|TRBJ1-3|13|-
TGTGCCAGCAGTCGGGGAGCTGGAAACACCATATATTTT
CASSRGAGNTIYF
>-|TRBV7-6|TRBJ1-3|14|few
TGTGCCAGCAGCCCCGGCAACTCTGGAAACACCATATATTTT
CASSPGNSGNTIYF
>-|TRBV6-5|TRBJ1-3|14|few
TGTGCCAGCAGTTGGGGGTACTCTGGAAACACCATATATTTT
CASSWGYSGNTIYF
>-|TRBV2|TRBJ1-2|14|few
TGTGCCAGCAGTGAAGCACAGGCCAACTATGGCTACACCTTC
CASSEAQANYGYTF
>-|TRBV2|TRBJ2-7|13|-
TGTGCCAGCAGTGTGGCGTGGTCGGGCGAGCAGTACTTC
CASSVAWSGEQYF
>TRBD1|TRBV5-6|TRBJ2-1|14|-
TGTGCCAGCAGCTTGGTGACAGGGAGCAATGAGCAGTTCTTC
CASSLVTGSNEQFF
>TRBD1|TRBV7-9|TRBJ1-6|15|few
TGTGCCAGCAGCTTAACGGGACAGCTCAATTCACCCCTCCACTTT
CASSLTGQLNSPLHF
>TRBD1|TRBV18|TRBJ2-2|13|few
TGTGCCAGCTCACGACAGGGCTTCGGGGAGCTGTTTTTT
CASSRQGFGELFF
>-|TRBV5-4|TRBJ1-6|14|-
TGTGCCAGCAGCTTATCCGCTAATAATTCACCCCTCCACTTT
CASSLSANNSPLHF
>TRBD1|TRBV30|TRBJ2-7|14|few
TGTGCCTACGCCACCTCAGGGGGCGGCTACGAGCAGTACTTC
CAYATSGGGYEQYF
>-|TRBV1|TRBJ2-5|20|-
TGCACCAGCAGCCCCATTTGCCGTAGCCGGGGACAAGGCAGGAGAGAGACCCAGTACTTC
CTSSPICRSRGQGRRETQYF
>TRBD1|TRBV4-1|TRBJ2-1|18|few
TGCGCCAGCAGCCCAGGCAGGACCAGGGGGCTGCTATACAATGAGCAGTTCTTC
CASSPGRTRGLLYNEQFF
>-|TRBV11-1|TRBJ1-3|13|-
TGTGCCAGCAGCTCACCCTCTGGAAACACCATATATTTT
CASSSPSGNTIYF
>-|TRBV29-1|TRBJ2-1|8|-
TGCAGCGTTGAAGAAAGGTTCTTC
CSVEERFF
>-|TRBV7-2|TRBJ1-5|14|few
TGTGCCAGTAAATCTCAGGGTGGCAATCAGCCCCAGCATTTT
CASKSQGGNQPQHF
>-|TRBV20-1|TRBJ2-7|11|few
TGCAGTGCCCAAGAAGCCTACGAGCAGTACTTC
CSAQEAYEQYF
>TRBD2|TRBV5-6|TRBJ2-7|14|few
TGTGCCAGCAGCTTGGGCCTAGCGGGAGACGAGCAGTACTTC
CASSLGLAGDEQYF
>TRBD2|TRBV7-2|TRBJ2-2|17|-
TGTGCCAGCAGCTTAGGACGCGGGAGGGCCAGCACCGGGGAGCTGTTTTTT
CASSLGRGRASTGELFF
>TRBD1|TRBV27|TRBJ2-5|16|-
TGTGCCAGCAGTTTATCGGACGGGACAGCACAAGAGACCCAGTACTTC
CASSLSDGTAQETQYF